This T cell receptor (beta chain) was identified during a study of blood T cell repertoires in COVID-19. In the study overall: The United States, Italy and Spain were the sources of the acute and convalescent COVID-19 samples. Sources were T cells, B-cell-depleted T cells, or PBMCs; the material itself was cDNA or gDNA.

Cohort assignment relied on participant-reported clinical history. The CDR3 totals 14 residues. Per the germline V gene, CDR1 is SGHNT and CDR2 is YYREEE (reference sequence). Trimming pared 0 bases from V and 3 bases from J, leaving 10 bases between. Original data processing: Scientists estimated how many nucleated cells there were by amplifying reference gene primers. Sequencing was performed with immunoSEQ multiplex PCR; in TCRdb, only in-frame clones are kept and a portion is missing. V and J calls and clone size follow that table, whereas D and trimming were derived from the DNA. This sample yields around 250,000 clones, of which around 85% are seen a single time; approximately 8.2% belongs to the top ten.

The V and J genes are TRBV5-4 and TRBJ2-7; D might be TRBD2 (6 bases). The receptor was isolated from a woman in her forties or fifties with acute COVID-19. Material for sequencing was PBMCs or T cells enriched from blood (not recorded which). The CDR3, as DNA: TGTGCCAGCAGCTTGGTCGGGACTGGCTACGAGCAGTACTTC. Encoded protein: CASSLVGTGYEQYF.